This T cell receptor beta chain was obtained from a study of blood T cell repertoires in COVID-19. Background on the study: T cells, B-cell-depleted T cells, or PBMCs provided the cDNA or gDNA that served as material.

Assay used: immunoSEQ multiplex PCR; TCRdb lists only in-frame clones, some missing. The table shows about 200,000 clones, with 94% occurring only once. This receptor was obtained from a man aged 25 to 40 with COVID-19, enrolled during active disease. Sequenced input: peripheral blood.

Written as DNA, the CDR3 is TGTGCCAGCAGCCAGGGGGGGGGCAGGGCTAATCACGGCTACACCTTC. It yields the protein CASSQGGGRANHGYTF. J is TRBJ1-2 and V is TRBV3-1 (or the pseudogene TRBV3-2); tentatively, D is TRBD1 (6 bases). Per germline, CDR1 LGHDT and CDR2 YNNKEL (reference sequence). This CDR3 has 16 residues. Trimming removed 3 bases at V and 8 bases at J, with 22 bases between.